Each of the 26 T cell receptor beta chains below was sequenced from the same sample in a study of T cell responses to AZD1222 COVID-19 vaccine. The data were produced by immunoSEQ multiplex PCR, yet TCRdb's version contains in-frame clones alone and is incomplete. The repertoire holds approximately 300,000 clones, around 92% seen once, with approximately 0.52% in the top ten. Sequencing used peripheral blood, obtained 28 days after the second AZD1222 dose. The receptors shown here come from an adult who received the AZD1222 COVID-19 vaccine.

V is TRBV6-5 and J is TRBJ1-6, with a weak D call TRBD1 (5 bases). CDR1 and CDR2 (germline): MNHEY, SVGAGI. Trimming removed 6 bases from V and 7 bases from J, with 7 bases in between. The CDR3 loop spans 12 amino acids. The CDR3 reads CASRGGNSPLHF. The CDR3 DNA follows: TGTGCCAGCAGGGGGGGAAATTCACCCCTCCACTTT.

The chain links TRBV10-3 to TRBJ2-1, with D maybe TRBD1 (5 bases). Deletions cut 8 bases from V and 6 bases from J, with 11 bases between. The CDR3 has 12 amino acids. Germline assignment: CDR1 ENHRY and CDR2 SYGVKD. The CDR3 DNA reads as TGTGCCATCGCAGGGCAATCCAATGAGCAGTTCTTC. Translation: CAIAGQSNEQFF.

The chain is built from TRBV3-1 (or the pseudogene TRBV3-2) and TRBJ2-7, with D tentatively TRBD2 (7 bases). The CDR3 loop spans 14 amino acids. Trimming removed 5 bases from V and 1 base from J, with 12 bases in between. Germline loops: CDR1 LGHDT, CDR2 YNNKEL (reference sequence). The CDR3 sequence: CASSFGGASYEQYF. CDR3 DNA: TGTGCCAGCAGCTTTGGGGGGGCTTCCTACGAGCAGTACTTC.

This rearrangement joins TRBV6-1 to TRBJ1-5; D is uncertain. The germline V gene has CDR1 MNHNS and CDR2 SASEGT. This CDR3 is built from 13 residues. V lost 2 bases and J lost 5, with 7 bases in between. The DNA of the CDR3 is TGTGCCAGCAGTGAAACCCGCGATCAGCCCCAGCATTTT. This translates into CASSETRDQPQHF.

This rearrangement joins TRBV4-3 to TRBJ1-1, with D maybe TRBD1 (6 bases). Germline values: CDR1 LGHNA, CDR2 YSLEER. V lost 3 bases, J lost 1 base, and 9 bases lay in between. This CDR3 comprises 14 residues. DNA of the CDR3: TGCGCCAGCAGCCAGGGGGGGCGGAACACTGAAGCTTTCTTT. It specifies CASSQGGRNTEAFF.

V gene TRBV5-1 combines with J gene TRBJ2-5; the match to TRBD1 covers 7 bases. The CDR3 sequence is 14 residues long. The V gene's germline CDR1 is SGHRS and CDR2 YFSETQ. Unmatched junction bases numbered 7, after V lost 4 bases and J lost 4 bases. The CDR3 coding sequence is TGCGCCAGCAGCCCGACGACAGGGCCAGAGACCCAGTACTTC. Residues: CASSPTTGPETQYF.

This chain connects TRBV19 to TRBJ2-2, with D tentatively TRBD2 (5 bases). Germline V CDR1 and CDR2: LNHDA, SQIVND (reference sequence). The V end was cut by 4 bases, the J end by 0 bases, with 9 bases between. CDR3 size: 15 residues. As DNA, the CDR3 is TGTGCCAGTAGTAGCCTAGCAGCGAACACCGGGGAGCTGTTTTTT. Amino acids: CASSSLAANTGELFF.

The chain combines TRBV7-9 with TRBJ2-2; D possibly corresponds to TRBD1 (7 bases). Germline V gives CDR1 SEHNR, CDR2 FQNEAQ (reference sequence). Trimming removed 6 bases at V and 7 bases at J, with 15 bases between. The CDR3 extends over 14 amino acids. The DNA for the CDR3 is TGTGCCAGCAGTGCCACAGGGGAGGTCGGGGAGCTGTTTTTT. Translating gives CASSATGEVGELFF.

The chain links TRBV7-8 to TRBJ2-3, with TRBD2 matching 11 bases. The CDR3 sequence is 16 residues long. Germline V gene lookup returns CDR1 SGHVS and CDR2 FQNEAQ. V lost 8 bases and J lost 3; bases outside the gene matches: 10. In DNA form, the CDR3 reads TGTGCCAGCGCTAATCTAGCGGGGGGCCCGACAGATACGCAGTATTTT. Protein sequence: CASANLAGGPTDTQYF.

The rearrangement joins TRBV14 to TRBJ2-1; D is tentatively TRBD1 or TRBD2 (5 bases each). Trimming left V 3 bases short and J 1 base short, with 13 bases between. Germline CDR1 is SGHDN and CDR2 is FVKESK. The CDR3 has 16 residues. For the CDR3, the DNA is TGTGCCAGCAGCCACATCGGGGACCCTTCCTACAATGAGCAGTTCTTC. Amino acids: CASSHIGDPSYNEQFF.

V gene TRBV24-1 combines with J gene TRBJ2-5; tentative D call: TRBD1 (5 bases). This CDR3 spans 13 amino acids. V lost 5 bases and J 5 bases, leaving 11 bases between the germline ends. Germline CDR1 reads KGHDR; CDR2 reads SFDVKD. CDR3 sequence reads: CATSGRAGETQYF. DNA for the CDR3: TGTGCCACCAGTGGCAGGGCAGGGGAGACCCAGTACTTC.

The CDR3 region has the DNA TGTGCCACACAGGGGGTCTTCGGCATGAACACTGAAGCTTTCTTT. The encoded protein is CATQGVFGMNTEAFF. This chain joins TRBV6-1 and TRBJ1-1, with TRBD1 matching 8 bases. Germline CDR1 reads MNHNS; CDR2 reads SASEGT. The V segment lost 10 bases and the J segment 0 bases; nucleotides outside the gene matches: 10. The CDR3 totals 15 residues.

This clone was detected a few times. The CDR3 here is CASSQETQYF. The CDR3 nucleotides read TGTGCCAGCAGCCAAGAGACCCAGTACTTC. This chain uses TRBV3-1 (or the pseudogene TRBV3-2) with TRBJ2-5; D is unclear. There are 10 residues in the CDR3. The germline V gene has CDR1 LGHDT and CDR2 YNNKEL (reference sequence). Trimming removed 0 bases at V and 7 bases at J, with 0 bases between.

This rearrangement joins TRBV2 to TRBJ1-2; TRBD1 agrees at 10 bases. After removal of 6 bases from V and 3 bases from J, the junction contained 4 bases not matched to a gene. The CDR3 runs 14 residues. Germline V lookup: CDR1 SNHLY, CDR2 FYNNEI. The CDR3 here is CASRGQGRYYGYTF. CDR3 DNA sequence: TGTGCCAGCAGGGGACAGGGGAGATACTATGGCTACACCTTC.

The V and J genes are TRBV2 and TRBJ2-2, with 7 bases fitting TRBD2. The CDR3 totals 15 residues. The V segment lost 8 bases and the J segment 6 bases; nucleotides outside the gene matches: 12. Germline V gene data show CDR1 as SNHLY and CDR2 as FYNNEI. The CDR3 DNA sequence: TGTGCCAGCGGGGAGGGTAGCTTGTTCGCCGGGGAGCTGTTTTTT. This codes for CASGEGSLFAGELFF.

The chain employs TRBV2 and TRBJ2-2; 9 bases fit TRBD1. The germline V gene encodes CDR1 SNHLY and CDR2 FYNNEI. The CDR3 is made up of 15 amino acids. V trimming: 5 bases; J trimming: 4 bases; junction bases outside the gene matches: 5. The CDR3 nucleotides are TGTGCCAGCAGTTACAGGGGGCGATTCACCGGGGAGCTGTTTTTT. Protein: CASSYRGRFTGELFF.

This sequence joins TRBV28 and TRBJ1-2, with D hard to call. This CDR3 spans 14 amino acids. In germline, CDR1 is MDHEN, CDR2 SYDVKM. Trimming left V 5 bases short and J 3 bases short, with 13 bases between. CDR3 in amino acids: CASSELGSYYGYTF. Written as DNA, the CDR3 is TGTGCCAGCAGTGAATTGGGGTCTTACTATGGCTACACCTTC.

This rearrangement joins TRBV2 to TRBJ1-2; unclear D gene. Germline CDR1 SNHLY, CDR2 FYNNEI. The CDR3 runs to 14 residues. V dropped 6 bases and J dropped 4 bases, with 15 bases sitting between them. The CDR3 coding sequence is TGTGCCAGCAGGTGGACCCAAGACCGCTATGGCTACACCTTC. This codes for CASRWTQDRYGYTF.

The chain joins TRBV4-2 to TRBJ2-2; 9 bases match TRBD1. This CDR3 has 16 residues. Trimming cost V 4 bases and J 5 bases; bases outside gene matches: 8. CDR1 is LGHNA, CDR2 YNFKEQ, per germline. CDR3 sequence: CASSPGTGKGTGELFF. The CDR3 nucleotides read TGTGCCAGCAGCCCCGGGACAGGGAAGGGGACCGGGGAGCTGTTTTTT.

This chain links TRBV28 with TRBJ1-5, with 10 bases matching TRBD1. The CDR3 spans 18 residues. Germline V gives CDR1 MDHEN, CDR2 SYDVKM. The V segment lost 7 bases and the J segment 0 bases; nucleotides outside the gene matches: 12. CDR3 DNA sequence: TGTGCCAGCAAAAAAGACAGGGGGCGCCGTTATAGCAATCAGCCCCAGCATTTT. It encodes CASKKDRGRRYSNQPQHF.

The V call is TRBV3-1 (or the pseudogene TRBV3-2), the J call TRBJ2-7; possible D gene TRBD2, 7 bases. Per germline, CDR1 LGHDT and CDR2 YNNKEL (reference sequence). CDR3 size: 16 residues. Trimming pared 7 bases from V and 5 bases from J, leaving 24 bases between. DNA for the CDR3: TGTGCCAGCACCTCCACGGGTGGGGGGGCAGGTAACGAGCAGTACTTC. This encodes CASTSTGGGAGNEQYF.

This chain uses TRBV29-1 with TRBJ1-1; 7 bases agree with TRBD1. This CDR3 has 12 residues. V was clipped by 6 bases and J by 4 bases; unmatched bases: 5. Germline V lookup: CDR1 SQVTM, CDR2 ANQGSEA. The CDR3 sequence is CSVGQAFTEAFF. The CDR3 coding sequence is TGCAGCGTAGGACAGGCGTTCACTGAAGCTTTCTTT.

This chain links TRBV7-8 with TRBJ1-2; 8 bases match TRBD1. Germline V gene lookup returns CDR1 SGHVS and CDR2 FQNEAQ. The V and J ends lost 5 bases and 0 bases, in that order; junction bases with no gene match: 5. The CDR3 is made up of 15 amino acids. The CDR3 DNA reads TGTGCCAGCAGCCCCGGACAGGGTGCTAACTATGGCTACACCTTC. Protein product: CASSPGQGANYGYTF.

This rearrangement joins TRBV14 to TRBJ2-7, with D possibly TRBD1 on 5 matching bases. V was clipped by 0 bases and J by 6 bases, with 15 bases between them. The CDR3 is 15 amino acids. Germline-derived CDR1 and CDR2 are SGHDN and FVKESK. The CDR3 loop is CASSQDWGPLTEQYF. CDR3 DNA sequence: TGTGCCAGCAGCCAAGATTGGGGCCCCCTAACCGAGCAGTACTTC.

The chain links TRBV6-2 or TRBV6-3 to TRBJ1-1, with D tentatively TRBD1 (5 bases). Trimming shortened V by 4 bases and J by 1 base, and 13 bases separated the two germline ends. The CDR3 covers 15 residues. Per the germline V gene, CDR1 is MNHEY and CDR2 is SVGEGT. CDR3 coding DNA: TGTGCCAGCAGTTCGCACCAGGGAACGAACACTGAAGCTTTCTTT. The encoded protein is CASSSHQGTNTEAFF.

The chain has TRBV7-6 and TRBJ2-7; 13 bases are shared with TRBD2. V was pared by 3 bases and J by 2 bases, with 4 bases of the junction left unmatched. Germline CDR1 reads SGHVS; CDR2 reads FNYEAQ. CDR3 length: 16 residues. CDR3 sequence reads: CASSFGLAGETYEQYF. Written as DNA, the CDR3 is TGTGCCAGCAGCTTCGGACTAGCGGGAGAGACCTACGAGCAGTACTTC.